This TCR beta chain was documented in a study of vaccination effects on CD4 cells after COVID-19. Study summary: Each person got two doses of an mRNA SARS-CoV-2 vaccine, BNT162b2 or mRNA-1273.

General observations from the study: In the late period after vaccination, infection- and vaccine-induced clones contracted markedly.

A word on this clone: What it binds is not known.

Assay: immunoSEQ multiplex PCR; the TCRdb copy retains only in-frame clones and omits some. This table has tens of thousands of clones, roughly 79% appearing once. Viral peptide pool expansion of antigen-specific CD4+ T cells preceded sequencing in the ViraFEST assay. On roughly day 10 of culture, CD4+ T cells were separated out. Vaccine recipients lacked prior SARS-CoV-2 infection and had negative nucleocapsid antibodies. It was with roughly 9.5 IU/ml IL-2 and around 10 ug/ml peptides that 1.8 million or so PBMC per well were cultured. On day 3 and again on day 7, half the medium was replaced with IL-2 medium. This CDR3 spans 14 amino acids. V shed 2 bases and J shed 5 bases, with 10 bases lying between them. Germline loops: CDR1 MNHEY, CDR2 SVGAGI.

The chain carries TRBV6-5 and TRBJ2-1; D call uncertain. The receptor comes from a human donor who received a COVID-19 vaccine. The input for sequencing was CD4+ T cells from PBMCs cultured with HCoV-OC43 spike peptides, taken before COVID-19 vaccination. Specified subset: HCoV-OC43 spike overlapping peptide pool stimulation. CDR3 sequence (DNA): TGTGCCAGCAGTTACAGTCCCTTAGACAATGAGCAGTTCTTC. Its translation is CASSYSPLDNEQFF.